This paragraph reports one T cell receptor (beta chain). Antigen unknown. The data belong to a study of cytomegalovirus exposure and HLA in healthy donors. Study-level findings and limits: In a later analysis, the majority of CMV-associated beta chains seemingly showed HLA restriction. It was only CMV serostatus that was available as immune exposure information.

PCR used 60 Vbeta primers and 13 Jbeta primers. Libraries were prepared by immunoSEQ multiplex PCR; TCRdb keeps only in-frame clonotypes and omits some of them. Of around 170,000 clones listed, over 70% are singletons. The CDR3 is 18 residues long. The germline CDR1 and CDR2 sequences are SGHRS and YFSETQ. The ends lost 1 base at V and 6 bases at J; junction bases unmatched: 10. The sequencing sample was made of PBMCs. This sequence originates from a man in his forties or fifties in good health and CMV-seronegative. V and J are TRBV5-1 and TRBJ2-2; 12 bases agree with TRBD1. Here the CDR3 DNA reads TGCGCCAGCAGCTTGACGGGGACAGGGGGCTTAGGTTCCGGGGAGCTGTTTTTT. Translating gives CASSLTGTGGLGSGELFF.